The following is a T cell receptor (beta chain) sequence with its context. The specificity of this receptor is unknown. No clone much larger than this one lies a single base away; base qualities are absent. The donors were 40 or so Caucasian individuals from Russia, aged roughly 6 to 90 years, who were systemically healthy. Each donor gave 8.5 to 10 milliliters of peripheral blood, collected into EDTA-treated Vacutainer tubes. Ficoll-Paque density-gradient centrifugation was used to isolate PBMCs, with at least 7 million obtained per sample. Total RNA, at least 5 micrograms per sample, was extracted from PBMCs with Trizol reagent. For every donor, an aliquot of PBMCs went through flow cytometry to measure the percentages of naive CD45RAhigh/CD27high T cells. This sample is drawn from a study of blood T cells in healthy people across ages (dated by TCRdb to between 2014 and 2017). With respect to the entire study: In model experiments, template switching captured about one uniquely barcoded TCR beta cDNA molecule for every two T cells. Age-related changes in TCR beta repertoire diversity were measured in the study by deep sequencing normalized with unique cDNA molecular identifiers. Two additional independent replicas of 1 million unique cDNA reads from the same blood draw were analyzed for two donors (one aged 18 to 30 and one aged 80 or older). To avoid experimental bias, donors of different ages were randomly spread across the sequencing lanes. The donors were split into four age groups: young (average 16 years), middle-aged (nearly 40), aged (more than 60) and long-lived (about 82).

The library was produced with 5' RACE. The instrument given in TCRdb is Illumina HiSeq 2500. A second PCR of roughly 7 to 12 cycles was run with a J-beta primer mix and a sample-barcoded 5' primer. A template-switch 5' adaptor carrying 12 random nucleotides introduced a unique molecular identifier onto each TCR beta cDNA molecule. Each sample yielded at least 2.5 million CDR3-containing paired-end reads. The Mint cDNA synthesis kit, primed by a TRBC-specific oligonucleotide, was used to synthesize first-strand cDNA from all RNA. After uracil-DNA glycosylase treatment, a first 18-cycle PCR used universal primers M1SS and BC2_uni_R on all cDNA. The original methods were these. For normalization, 1 million high-quality reads, each with a distinct molecular identifier, were randomly selected from each sample. Instead of being binned into consensus sequences, reads that shared molecular identifiers were thrown out. MiTCR, set to a Q25 quality threshold and the strictest error-elimination algorithm, was used for CDR3 identification, clonotype clustering and error correction. A nonparametric unseen species model using Euler transformation provided a lower-bound estimate of total TCR beta diversity. The raw public reads went through TCRdb reprocessing: fastp at Q25, MiXCR clone calling, in-frame beta chains kept. All rows with the same CDR3 protein become a single entry with the most common DNA and genes. V and J calls and clone size were set by TCRdb, not the authors. The sample yields about 1.8 million distinct CDR3 sequences; about 49% were counted once. The top ten constitute roughly 2.1% of the sample.

What the study reported, not specific to this receptor: Estimates of total diversity from one million sequenced T cells were regarded as lower bounds and underestimates. Observed TCR beta diversity per million T cells fell roughly linearly with age, and a significant reduction was already apparent by age around 39. The CMV infection status of donors was not known, potentially confounding age-related changes in expanded clonotypes. Because profiling used bulk unsorted PBMCs, naive and antigen-experienced compartments could not be compared conclusively. Compared with the aged group, more naive CD4+ T cells, fewer expanded clones and increased TCR diversity were shown by the long-lived group, suggesting age selection. A strong correlation was found between observed TCR beta diversity and the percentage of naive T cells measured by flow cytometry.

Here V drops 5 bases and J drops 1 base, and the junction holds 12 bases not matched to any gene. From cysteine to phenylalanine, the CDR3 is 16 amino acids long. Only CDR3 DNA is held: 48 bases, read in frame from base 1. For CDR1 and CDR2, the germline V gene (reference sequence) lists DFQATT and SNEGSKA. The clonotype originates from a woman aged 40 to 55 in good health. Here the chain combines TRBV20-1 and TRBJ2-3; TRBD2 agrees with 7 junctional bases. Sample: blood. CDR3 protein: CSASFPGLKGTDTQYF. The nucleotide sequence reads TGCAGTGCTTCCTTTCCGGGACTAAAAGGCACAGATACGCAGTATTTT.